This T cell receptor (beta chain) was captured by sequencing in a study of blood T cell repertoires in COVID-19. Study processing details: Amplification of reference gene primers provided the estimated nucleated cell counts. The repertoire was sequenced with immunoSEQ multiplex PCR; TCRdb's copy has only in-frame clones and lacks some. V and J calls and clone size are as listed in that table; D and trimming were resolved from the DNA. The sample includes some 80,000 clones, around 76% of them seen just once. CDR3 length: 15 amino acids. V lost 0 bases, J lost 2 bases, and 11 bases lay in between. Germline V CDR1 and CDR2: LGHNT, FRNRAP. This clone occurred once.

The sequenced sample was peripheral blood. The V gene is TRBV12-5, the J gene TRBJ2-7; tentatively, D is TRBD2 (5 bases). This TCR came from a woman older than 75 with active or convalescent COVID-19. The CDR3: CASGLVAGNTYEQYF. The DNA for the CDR3 is TGTGCTAGTGGTTTGGTTGCCGGGAACACCTACGAGCAGTACTTC.